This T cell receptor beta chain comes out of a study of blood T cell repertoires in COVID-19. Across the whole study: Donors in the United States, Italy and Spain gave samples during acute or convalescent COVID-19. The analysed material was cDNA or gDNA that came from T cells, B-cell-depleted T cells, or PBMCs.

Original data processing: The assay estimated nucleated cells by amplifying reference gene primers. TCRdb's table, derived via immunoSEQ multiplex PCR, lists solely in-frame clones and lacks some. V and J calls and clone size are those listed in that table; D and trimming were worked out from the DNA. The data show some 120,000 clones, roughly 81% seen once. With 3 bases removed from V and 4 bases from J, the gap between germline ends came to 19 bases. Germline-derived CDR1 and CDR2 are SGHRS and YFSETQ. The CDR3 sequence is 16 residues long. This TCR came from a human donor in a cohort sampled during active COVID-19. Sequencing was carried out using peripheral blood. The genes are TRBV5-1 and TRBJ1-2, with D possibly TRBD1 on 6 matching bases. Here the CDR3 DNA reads TGCGCCAGCAGCTGGGGTAACACAGGGTCCGGCTATGGCTACACCTTC. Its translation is CASSWGNTGSGYGYTF.